Listed here are 20 T cell receptor beta chains from one sample, sequenced in a study of blood T cell repertoires in COVID-19. Generated by immunoSEQ multiplex PCR, the TCRdb table keeps only in-frame clones and is missing some. The sample holds about 140,000 clones, over 80% seen once. The sequencing sample was made of peripheral blood. These receptors originate from a woman in her forties or fifties with acute or convalescent COVID-19.

The chain couples TRBV19 to TRBJ2-4; D is uncertain. The CDR3 has 12 residues. Germline V lookup: CDR1 LNHDA, CDR2 SQIVND (reference sequence). V dropped 0 bases and J dropped 9 bases, with 6 bases sitting between them. The CDR3 coding sequence is TGTGCCAGTAGTATAGATCGTCGCATTCAGTACTTC. Its translation is CASSIDRRIQYF.

The V call is TRBV5-1, the J call TRBJ2-1; D gene uncertain. This CDR3 comprises 16 residues. The V gene lost 2 bases and the J gene lost 0 bases, with 12 bases spanning the gap. The V gene's germline CDR1 is SGHRS and CDR2 YFSETQ. CDR3 in DNA: TGCGCCAGCAGCTTCCAGACGTCTAGCTCCTACAATGAGCAGTTCTTC. Translated, it gives CASSFQTSSSYNEQFF.

The CDR3 DNA sequence: TGCGCCAGCAGCCAGGGTCCTAGCGGGGGGGCGTACAATGAGCAGTTCTTC. Its protein is CASSQGPSGGAYNEQFF. J is TRBJ2-1 and V is TRBV4-1, with TRBD2 matching over 12 bases. V was clipped by 3 bases and J by 4 bases; unmatched bases: 7. The CDR3 sequence is 17 residues long. Germline CDR1 MGHRA, CDR2 YSYEKL.

The chain employs TRBV5-1 and TRBJ1-4, with 7 bases aligning to TRBD1. This CDR3 has 14 residues. The V segment lost 4 bases and the J segment 8 bases; nucleotides outside the gene matches: 8. Germline values: CDR1 SGHRS, CDR2 YFSETQ. CDR3 residues: CASSIDRAKEKLFF. In nucleotides, the CDR3 is TGCGCCAGCAGCATCGACAGGGCCAAGGAAAAACTGTTTTTT.

V and J are TRBV3-1 (or the pseudogene TRBV3-2) and TRBJ1-2; D may be TRBD1 (5 bases). The germline CDR1 and CDR2 sequences are LGHDT and YNNKEL (reference sequence). The CDR3 spans 17 residues. The ends were cut back, 4 bases at V and 0 bases at J, with 18 bases in the middle. CDR3 nucleotides: TGTGCCAGCAGCCGGCAAGTGGCAGGGCCGACTAACTATGGCTACACCTTC. Amino acids: CASSRQVAGPTNYGYTF.

The chain has TRBV11-2 and TRBJ1-5; D unclear. The ends were cut back, 1 base at V and 4 bases at J, with 5 bases in the middle. Germline assignment: CDR1 SGHAT and CDR2 FQNNGV. This CDR3 region has 13 residues. The CDR3 DNA is TGTGCCAGCAGCTTAGGGCAAAATCAGCCCCAGCATTTT. It codes for CASSLGQNQPQHF.

This clone was counted a few times. V usage is TRBV11-2 and J usage is TRBJ1-4; 9 nucleotides align to TRBD1. Trimming took 5 bases from V and 6 from J; bases not matched to a gene: 4. The CDR3 length is 14 residues. Per germline, CDR1 SGHAT and CDR2 FQNNGV. The DNA for the CDR3 is TGTGCCAGCAGCGGCGGACAGGGGTATGAAAAACTGTTTTTT. Residues: CASSGGQGYEKLFF.

This chain links TRBV27 with TRBJ1-1, with 9 bases lining up with TRBD1. The length of the CDR3 is 15 residues. With 6 bases clipped from V and 4 bases from J, the junction kept 9 bases outside the gene matches. The germline V gene encodes CDR1 MNHEY and CDR2 SMNVEV (reference sequence). Written as DNA, the CDR3 is TGTGCCAGCAGGACTAATACAGGGGGCGTCACTGAAGCTTTCTTT. This encodes CASRTNTGGVTEAFF.

V gene TRBV7-6 combines with J gene TRBJ2-3; TRBD2 agrees at 9 bases. This CDR3 has 17 residues. V shed 1 base, J shed 2 bases, and the junction held 7 bases outside the gene matches. The germline gives CDR1 SGHVS, CDR2 FNYEAQ. This chain's CDR3 is CASSLGYSGSTTDTQYF. DNA of the CDR3: TGTGCCAGCAGCTTAGGATATAGCGGGAGTACCACAGATACGCAGTATTTT.

This rearrangement joins TRBV6-5 to TRBJ2-5; D remains ambiguous. CDR3 size: 12 residues. Germline V gives CDR1 MNHEY, CDR2 SVGAGI. The V end was cut by 5 bases, the J end by 2 bases, with 6 bases between. CDR3 loop: CASSTRQETQYF. In DNA form, the CDR3 reads TGTGCCAGCAGTACCAGGCAAGAGACCCAGTACTTC.

The V and J genes are TRBV6-4 and TRBJ2-2; TRBD1 matches at 8 bases. Germline V gene lookup returns CDR1 MRHNA and CDR2 SNTAGT. The V segment lost 6 bases and the J segment 7 bases; nucleotides outside the gene matches: 7. The CDR3 consists of 14 residues. The CDR3 sequence is CASREDREDGELFF. The CDR3 bases are TGTGCCAGCAGAGAGGACAGGGAAGACGGGGAGCTGTTTTTT.

This chain uses TRBV9 with TRBJ2-5; D is ambiguous. V was shortened by 0 bases and J by 2 bases, with 14 bases between the two germline ends. Germline V gene lookup returns CDR1 SGDLS and CDR2 YYNGEE. There are 16 residues in the CDR3. CDR3: CASSVGNNARQETQYF. The CDR3 DNA reads as TGTGCCAGCAGCGTAGGTAACAACGCCCGACAAGAGACCCAGTACTTC.

As concerns this clone: Distinct nucleotide sequences in the sample also encode this CDR3. The V call is TRBV27, the J call TRBJ1-4, with D tentatively TRBD1 (6 bases). CDR1 and CDR2 (germline): MNHEY, SMNVEV (reference sequence). The V end was cut by 3 bases, the J end by 0 bases, with 8 bases between. The CDR3 spans 15 residues. CDR3 protein: CASSFAGATNEKLFF. Written as DNA, the CDR3 is TGTGCCAGCAGTTTCGCAGGGGCAACTAATGAAAAACTGTTTTTT.

This chain links TRBV5-4 with TRBJ2-1, with D possibly matching TRBD1 (8 bases). This CDR3 region has 15 residues. Germline V gives CDR1 SGHNT, CDR2 YYREEE (reference sequence). The V gene lost 5 bases and the J gene lost 4 bases, with 16 bases spanning the gap. CDR3 sequence: CASSYGQGGYNEQFF. For the CDR3, the DNA is TGTGCCAGCAGTTACGGACAGGGAGGGTACAATGAGCAGTTCTTC. Complete variable domain (other parts from reference TRBV5-4 and TRBJ2-1): ETGVTQSPTHLIKTRGQQVTLRCSSQSGHNTVSWYQQALGQGPQFIFQYYREEENGRGNFPPRFSGLQFPNYSSELNVNALELDDSALYLCASSYGQGGYNEQFFGPGTRLTVL.

This clone was detected only once. The chain combines TRBV6-5 with TRBJ2-5; 11 nucleotides align to TRBD1. The CDR3 extends over 16 amino acids. V gave up 0 bases and J gave up 4 bases; unmatched junction bases: 4. Germline CDR1 is MNHEY and CDR2 is SVGAGI. The CDR3 loop is CASSYSRTGGGETQYF. The CDR3 DNA reads as TGTGCCAGCAGTTACTCGCGGACAGGGGGCGGAGAGACCCAGTACTTC.

The chain uses TRBV28 and TRBJ2-7, with TRBD1 identical over 7 bases. Germline values: CDR1 MDHEN, CDR2 SYDVKM. The CDR3 loop spans 14 amino acids. The V segment lost 5 bases and the J segment 3 bases; nucleotides outside the gene matches: 7. CDR3 region: CASSEQGQIYEQYF. The CDR3 DNA reads TGTGCCAGCAGTGAGCAGGGACAGATCTACGAGCAGTACTTC.

This chain joins TRBV15 and TRBJ2-1, with 7 bases fitting TRBD1. The CDR3 consists of 17 residues. V trimming: 0 bases; J trimming: 5 bases; junction bases outside the gene matches: 10. Germline V gene lookup returns CDR1 LNHNV and CDR2 YYDKDF (reference sequence). CDR3 in DNA: TGTGCCACCAGCAGAGATTTAGGGGGCCTTTCCCACAATGAGCAGTTCTTC. Residues: CATSRDLGGLSHNEQFF.

In nucleotides, the CDR3 is TGCGCCAGCAGCTTGTCTGTGACACCCTCCTACAATGAGCAGTTCTTC. This sequence encodes CASSLSVTPSYNEQFF. This chain joins TRBV5-1 and TRBJ2-1; D gene uncertain. Germline CDR1 reads SGHRS; CDR2 reads YFSETQ. This CDR3 contains 16 residues. V was clipped by 1 base and J by 0 bases, with 11 bases between them. The full variable domain, with the rest looked up from reference TRBV5-1 and TRBJ2-1, is KAGVTQTPRYLIKTRGQQVTLSCSPISGHRSVSWYQQTPGQGLQFLFEYFSETQRNKGNFPGRFSGRQFSNSRSEMNVSTLELGDSALYLCASSLSVTPSYNEQFFGPGTRLTVL.

CDR3 sequence reads: CASSQDRGGGQPQHF. The CDR3 DNA reads TGTGCCAGCAGCCAAGATCGTGGGGGGGGTCAGCCCCAGCATTTT. The rearrangement uses TRBV4-2 and TRBJ1-5; D may be TRBD1 (5 bases). The CDR3 has 15 amino acids. Trimming shortened V by 0 bases and J by 6 bases, and 12 bases separated the two germline ends. Germline CDR1 and CDR2: LGHNA and YNFKEQ.

This chain links TRBV5-1 with TRBJ1-4; D is uncertain. The V gene lost 5 bases and the J gene lost 10 bases, with 15 bases spanning the gap. CDR1 and CDR2 from the germline V gene are SGHRS and YFSETQ. The CDR3 spans 13 residues. This CDR3 is CASRKPEEAKLFF. CDR3 DNA sequence: TGCGCCAGCAGGAAGCCAGAAGAGGCAAAACTGTTTTTT.